This T cell receptor (beta chain) appears in the sequencing data of a study of CXCR3-negative and CXCR3-positive naive CD8 T cells. Study-wide results and caveats: Compared with CXCR3-negative naive cells, CXCR3-positive naive cells showed more hydrophobic TRB CDR3s.

CDR3 length equals 14 residues. From germline, CDR1 is MDHEN and CDR2 SYDVKM. Via 5' RACE with UMI labels, TRB cDNA libraries were prepared. TCRdb reprocessed the 5' RACE reads and reports one entry per CDR3 protein, with no DNA. The repertoire table contains 120,000 to 150,000 distinct CDR3 sequences. Of note for this clonotype: As yet, its antigen is unknown.

The chain recombines TRBV28 with TRBJ2-7; as DNA is missing, the TRBD2 call by TCRdb cannot be tested. Input material: naive CXCR3+ CD8+ T cells from blood. Subset specified: CD45RO-CCR7+CD27+CD95- naive CD8+ T cells expressing CXCR3 (TNR3+). This TCR was recovered from a human donor in good health. Some clones in this sample may be carry-over from other donors' samples. Here the CDR3 reads CASSFWSGSSEQYF.